The 19 T cell receptor beta chains reported below all come from one sample, sequenced in a study of beta chain features in type 1 diabetes. The whole isolated RNA underwent reverse transcription, so sequencing captured expressed TCRB transcripts. Some clones are missing from TCRdb's copy, which holds only in-frame ones; the method was immunoSEQ multiplex PCR. The sample carries 900,000 or so clones, about 17% recorded once. What was sequenced was naive CD4+ T cells from blood. These receptors all stem from a woman aged 18-35 years in good health.

The chain links TRBV7-2 to TRBJ1-1; D uncertain. This CDR3 is built from 14 residues. Trimming took off 2 bases at V and 0 bases at J, with 7 bases between the two ends. CDR1 SGHTA and CDR2 FQGNSA come from the germline V gene. CDR3 region: CASSLTELNTEAFF. DNA for the CDR3: TGTGCCAGCAGCTTAACAGAGTTGAACACTGAAGCTTTCTTT.

A remark on this clone: Additional DNA sequences in this sample encode the identical CDR3. The chain has TRBV29-1 and TRBJ2-5; 7 nucleotides align to TRBD1. J was trimmed by 4 bases and V by 3 bases; bases with no gene match: 2. This CDR3 has 12 residues. The germline CDR1 and CDR2 sequences are SQVTM and ANQGSEA. CDR3 sequence (DNA): TGCAGCGTTGAGGCAGGGGGAGAGACCCAGTACTTC. This gives the protein CSVEAGGETQYF.

The rearrangement links TRBV29-1 to TRBJ2-7, with D tentatively TRBD1 (6 bases). V lost 5 bases to trimming and J lost 5 bases, with 13 bases between them. The CDR3 has 12 amino acids. Germline loops: CDR1 SQVTM, CDR2 ANQGSEA. The CDR3 DNA follows: TGCAGCGTTATCAGGGGAGTGAACGAGCAGTACTTC. Protein product: CSVIRGVNEQYF.

This clone was detected only a few times. V is TRBV6-5 and J is TRBJ2-2; D ambiguous. With 7 bases removed from V and 7 bases from J, the gap between germline ends came to 13 bases. Germline assignment: CDR1 MNHEY and CDR2 SVGAGI. CDR3 size: 13 residues. In DNA form, the CDR3 reads TGTGCCAGCATGGTCAGGCAGCGCGGGGAGCTGTTTTTT. Its translation: CASMVRQRGELFF.

This clone was detected a few times. V is TRBV7-9 and J is TRBJ2-3; no clear D gene. This CDR3 is 16 amino acids long. Trimming cost V 5 bases and J 3 bases, with 18 bases left between them. CDR1 and CDR2 from the germline V gene are SEHNR and FQNEAQ (reference sequence). As DNA, the CDR3 is TGTGCCAGCAGCCCCCCTCCGGCTAGAAGAACAGATACGCAGTATTTT. This gives the protein CASSPPPARRTDTQYF.

CDR3 sequence (DNA): TGCAGTACTGGTGTGAATGAGCAGTTCTTC. Its protein product is CSTGVNEQFF. The V call is TRBV20-1, the J call TRBJ2-1; D is ambiguous. The CDR3 totals 10 residues. V was shortened by 8 bases and J by 7 bases, with 9 bases between the two germline ends. Germline-derived CDR1 and CDR2 are DFQATT and SNEGSKA (reference sequence).

This clone was seen a few times. This chain connects TRBV7-9 to TRBJ2-3; D is possibly TRBD1 (5 bases). Per germline, CDR1 SEHNR and CDR2 FQNEAQ (reference sequence). There are 15 residues in the CDR3. V gave up 5 bases and J gave up 6 bases, with 18 bases separating them. Written as DNA, the CDR3 is TGTGCCAGCAGCCACGACAGTCCTGGTCTCGATACGCAGTATTTT. Residues: CASSHDSPGLDTQYF.

The J gene is TRBJ1-5, the V gene TRBV6-6; 7 bases match TRBD1. This CDR3 has 16 amino acids. V lost 6 bases and J lost 6; bases outside the gene matches: 14. CDR1 is MNHNY, CDR2 SVGAGI, per germline (reference sequence). Written as DNA, the CDR3 is TGTGCCAGCAGACTTCGGGACAGCCAACTCAGTCAGCCCCAGCATTTT. Protein: CASRLRDSQLSQPQHF.

The chain has TRBV10-2 and TRBJ2-7; D could derive from TRBD1 or TRBD2 (6 bases each). The CDR3 has 14 amino acids. In germline, CDR1 is WSHSY, CDR2 SAAADI. Trimming removed 1 base from V and 8 bases from J, with 15 bases in between. Written as DNA, the CDR3 is TGCGCCAGCAGTGAGTGGCCAGGGGACTGGAAGCAGTACTTC. As protein: CASSEWPGDWKQYF.

This clone has a handful of counts. The chain has TRBV5-4 and TRBJ2-1, with D uncertain. This CDR3 contains 13 residues. Germline loops: CDR1 SGHNT, CDR2 YYREEE (reference sequence). V lost 2 bases to trimming and J lost 5 bases, with 8 bases between them. The CDR3, as DNA: TGTGCCAGCAGCTTTTGGGTACACAATGAGCAGTTCTTC. As protein: CASSFWVHNEQFF.

Here the CDR3 DNA reads TGTGCCAGCAGCCACGACAGGCATCCAAACTACGAGCAGTACTTC. Encoded protein: CASSHDRHPNYEQYF. The rearrangement links TRBV11-2 to TRBJ2-7, with D possibly matching TRBD1 (6 bases). Trimming took off 5 bases at V and 3 bases at J, with 17 bases between the two ends. The CDR3 sequence is 15 residues long. Germline loops: CDR1 SGHAT, CDR2 FQNNGV.

This chain joins TRBV7-2 and TRBJ1-4; no clear D. The ends were cut back, 1 base at V and 8 bases at J, with 11 bases in the middle. Germline CDR1 reads SGHTA; CDR2 reads FQGNSA. This CDR3 contains 14 residues. The CDR3 protein is CASSLGRSSEKLFF. DNA for the CDR3: TGTGCCAGCAGCTTAGGACGGTCTAGCGAAAAACTGTTTTTT.

This clone has only a few counts. The chain carries TRBV28 and TRBJ1-1; D is uncertain. Germline V gives CDR1 MDHEN, CDR2 SYDVKM. This CDR3 has 12 amino acids. Trimming took off 3 bases at V and 11 bases at J, with 13 bases between the two ends. CDR3 in DNA: TGTGCCAGCAGTTTGTTCCCATCCGGGGCTTTCTTT. Protein sequence: CASSLFPSGAFF.

This chain links TRBV7-8 with TRBJ2-1, with 10 bases lining up with TRBD2. The CDR3 contains 17 residues. Trimming took 0 bases from V and 8 from J; bases not matched to a gene: 10. The germline V gene has CDR1 SGHVS and CDR2 FQNEAQ. The CDR3 region has the DNA TGTGCCAGCAGCTTAGCCCGGGTGGTAGCGGGAGGCGATGAGCAGTTCTTC. The encoded protein is CASSLARVVAGGDEQFF.

This clone was found a few times. The chain employs TRBV6-6 and TRBJ2-5; weak D call: TRBD1 (6 bases). Germline V lookup: CDR1 MNHNY, CDR2 SVGAGI (reference sequence). V lost 8 bases, J lost 3 bases, and 13 bases lay in between. The CDR3 has 13 amino acids. The CDR3 here is CASESGAEETQYF. Written as DNA, the CDR3 is TGTGCCAGCGAATCAGGGGCCGAAGAGACCCAGTACTTC.

In its sample, this clone was seen a few times. The genes are TRBV27 and TRBJ2-1, with TRBD2 identical over 12 bases. J gave up 16 bases and V 6 bases, and 13 bases lay outside the gene matches. Germline CDR1 MNHEY, CDR2 SMNVEV (reference sequence). The CDR3 spans 14 residues. DNA of the CDR3: TGTGCCAGCAGCCGACTAGCGGGAGCACAGCAGTTCTTCTTC. As protein: CASSRLAGAQQFFF.

The chain couples TRBV18 to TRBJ1-1; D is possibly TRBD1 (5 bases). Trimming took 2 bases from V and 2 from J, leaving 12 bases between them. This CDR3 has 15 residues. The germline CDR1 and CDR2 sequences are KGHSH and LQKENI. The CDR3 coding sequence is TGTGCCAGCTCACCAACTGCCCAGGGAAACACTGAAGCTTTCTTT. It encodes CASSPTAQGNTEAFF.

The chain joins TRBV18 to TRBJ2-7; D is perhaps TRBD1 or TRBD2 (6 bases each). The germline V gene encodes CDR1 KGHSH and CDR2 LQKENI. The CDR3 sequence is 14 residues long. Trimming pared 2 bases from V and 5 bases from J, leaving 13 bases between. The CDR3 here is CASSPNRGPNEQYF. The DNA for the CDR3 is TGTGCCAGCTCACCAAATCGGGGGCCAAACGAGCAGTACTTC.

This rearrangement joins TRBV27 to TRBJ2-2; D may be TRBD2 (5 bases). This CDR3 has 14 amino acids. Germline lookup yields CDR1 MNHEY and CDR2 SMNVEV (reference sequence). V lost 8 bases to trimming and J lost 1 base, with 11 bases between them. The CDR3 DNA reads as TGTGCCAGCGGGGAGTGGAAGAACACCGGGGAGCTGTTTTTT. Protein: CASGEWKNTGELFF.